This TCR beta chain was recorded in a study of Ad26.COV2.S vaccination and SARS-CoV-2 variants. Regarding the study as a whole: Those who received the vaccine showed greater spike-specific TCR breadth than those given placebo. Placebo recipients and vaccine recipients were similar in non-spike TCR breadth. The TCR-based breadth and depth measures might underestimate overall T cell responses.

Indicated treatment: some 20 received Ad26.COV2.S at low or high dose, single or two shots; about 5 received placebo; per-sample allocation not given. After the first vaccine or placebo injection, samples were drawn on day 63. Expression of Wuhan-strain SARS-CoV-2 spike came from the Ad26 vector that formed the vaccine. Regarding this clone: Its matching antigen is unknown.

The assay was immunoSEQ multiplex PCR, and TCRdb's table has in-frame clones only and misses some. The profile shows more than 250,000 clones, around 87% of them singletons. There are 14 residues in the CDR3. Trimming shortened V by 4 bases and J by 6 bases, and 16 bases separated the two germline ends. Germline CDR1 LGHNA, CDR2 YSLEER. The rearrangement uses TRBV4-3 and TRBJ2-7; a possible D gene is TRBD2 (6 bases). The sequencing here drew on peripheral blood, taken in a trial of Ad26.COV2.S vaccine versus placebo. The TCR comes from a person aged 18-60 years who received the Ad26.COV2.S COVID-19 vaccine or a placebo. DNA of the CDR3: TGCGCCAGCAGCCCGTCGAGGCGGGGAGGCGAGCAGTACTTC. Translated, it gives CASSPSRRGGEQYF.